This T cell receptor (beta chain) was captured in a study of blood T cell repertoires in COVID-19. On the study more broadly: Material from acute and convalescent COVID-19 was sourced from the United States, Italy and Spain. PBMCs, B-cell-depleted T cells, or T cells were the source of the cDNA or gDNA that made up the material.

Germline V CDR1 and CDR2: SGHTS, YDEGEE. Trimming stripped 0 bases from V and 5 bases from J, with 17 bases between. The CDR3 extends over 16 amino acids. Original data processing: Reference gene primer amplification gave estimated nucleated cell counts. The assay was immunoSEQ multiplex PCR, and TCRdb's table has in-frame clones only and misses some. The DNA was the basis for D and trimming; V, J and clone size are from that table. Of 110,000 or so clones listed, approximately 85% were seen once; the top ten hold just over 5.5%. Patients at the Seattle site were enrolled during active infection and followed longitudinally. This clone showed up just once.

The chain joins TRBV5-8 to TRBJ1-1, with a possible D match to TRBD1 (6 bases). The TCR originated in a woman aged 55-70 years with COVID-19, enrolled during active disease. The material sequenced was peripheral blood. The CDR3 DNA sequence: TGTGCCAGCAGCTTGGTGGGCAGGGGCGAGGGGACTGAAGCTTTCTTT. Protein sequence: CASSLVGRGEGTEAFF.